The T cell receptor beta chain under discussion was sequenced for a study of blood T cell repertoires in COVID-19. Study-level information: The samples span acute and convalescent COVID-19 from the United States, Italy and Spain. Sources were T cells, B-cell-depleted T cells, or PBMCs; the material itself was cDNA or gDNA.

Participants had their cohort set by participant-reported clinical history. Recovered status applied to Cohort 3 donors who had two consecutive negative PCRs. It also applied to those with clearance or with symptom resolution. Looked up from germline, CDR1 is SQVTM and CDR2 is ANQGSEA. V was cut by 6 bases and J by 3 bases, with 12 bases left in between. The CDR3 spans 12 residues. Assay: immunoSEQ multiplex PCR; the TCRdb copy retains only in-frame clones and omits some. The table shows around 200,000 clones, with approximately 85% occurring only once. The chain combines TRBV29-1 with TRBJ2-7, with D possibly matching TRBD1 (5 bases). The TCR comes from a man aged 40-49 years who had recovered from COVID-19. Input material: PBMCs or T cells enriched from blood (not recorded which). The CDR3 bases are TGCAGCGTGGCCCCTCAGGGCTACGAGCAGTACTTC. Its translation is CSVAPQGYEQYF.